These 23 T cell receptor beta chains came from one sample sequenced in a study of blood T cell repertoires in COVID-19. Some clones are missing from TCRdb's copy, which holds only in-frame ones; the method was immunoSEQ multiplex PCR. The table lists some 120,000 clones, 88% of them singletons, with 1.5% to 1.9% in the top ten. The sample taken for sequencing was peripheral blood. These TCRs come from a human donor in a cohort sampled during active COVID-19.

The V and J genes are TRBV27 and TRBJ2-1; the match to TRBD1 covers 10 bases. Germline loops: CDR1 MNHEY, CDR2 SMNVEV (reference sequence). This CDR3 is 17 amino acids long. The V and J ends lost 4 bases and 3 bases, in that order; junction bases with no gene match: 9. In DNA form, the CDR3 reads TGTGCCAGCAGTTCCCCCTCCCGGGACAGGGGCTACAATGAGCAGTTCTTC. Its translation is CASSSPSRDRGYNEQFF.

The genes are TRBV5-4 and TRBJ2-7; 7 positions agree with TRBD1. In germline, CDR1 is SGHNT, CDR2 YYREEE (reference sequence). The ends lost 4 bases at V and 2 bases at J; junction bases unmatched: 6. This CDR3 is 14 amino acids long. CDR3 sequence (DNA): TGTGCCAGCAGCGCGATGGACAGGCCCTACGAGCAGTACTTC. Translating it yields CASSAMDRPYEQYF.

This clone was counted a single time. This chain links TRBV12-5 with TRBJ2-7, with 8 positions matching TRBD2. CDR1 is LGHNT and CDR2 is FRNRAP in the germline V gene. The J segment lost 2 bases and the V segment lost 5 bases, leaving 11 bases of the junction unmatched. The CDR3 length is 16 residues. CDR3 sequence: CASGPTLSGGAYEQYF. As DNA, the CDR3 is TGTGCTAGTGGTCCCACTCTCAGCGGGGGTGCCTACGAGCAGTACTTC.

The chain has TRBV25-1 and TRBJ1-4, with 9 positions matching TRBD1. The CDR3 has 18 amino acids. Germline V gene data show CDR1 as MGHDK and CDR2 as SYGVNS. J gave up 0 bases and V 7 bases, and 12 bases lay outside the gene matches. CDR3 sequence: CASNGGTGRFATNEKLFF. As DNA, the CDR3 is TGTGCCAGCAACGGGGGGACAGGGAGGTTTGCAACTAATGAAAAACTGTTTTTT.

The chain is built from TRBV4-1 and TRBJ2-2, with D possibly TRBD2 on 7 matching bases. Germline CDR1 reads MGHRA; CDR2 reads YSYEKL. The CDR3 sequence is 16 residues long. V lost 0 bases and J 3 bases, leaving 11 bases between the germline ends. CDR3 DNA: TGCGCCAGCAGCCAAGAAGTGGGGGGGCACACCGGGGAGCTGTTTTTT. This codes for CASSQEVGGHTGELFF.

The chain couples TRBV28 to TRBJ2-6, with D tentatively TRBD1 (6 bases). The CDR3 is made up of 17 amino acids. With 6 bases removed from V and 4 bases from J, the gap between germline ends came to 19 bases. Germline V gene sequence: CDR1 MDHEN, CDR2 SYDVKM. CDR3 nucleotides: TGTGCCAGCAGCCCCGTGGGGGCGCAAAGGGGGGCCAACGTCCTGACTTTC. Encoded protein: CASSPVGAQRGANVLTF.

The chain couples TRBV18 to TRBJ2-1; a weak D match, TRBD2 (7 bases). The CDR3 covers 17 residues. The V gene lost 3 bases and the J gene lost 4 bases, with 19 bases spanning the gap. The germline gives CDR1 KGHSH, CDR2 LQKENI. CDR3 sequence: CASSPPVGRGKYNEQFF. In DNA, the CDR3 is TGTGCCAGCTCACCCCCCGTAGGGAGGGGGAAATACAATGAGCAGTTCTTC.

The rearrangement links TRBV3-1 (or the pseudogene TRBV3-2) to TRBJ2-1; 10 bases are shared with TRBD2. This CDR3 contains 16 residues. Per germline, CDR1 LGHDT and CDR2 YNNKEL (reference sequence). After removal of 0 bases from V and 6 bases from J, the junction contained 5 bases not matched to a gene. The CDR3 DNA sequence: TGTGCCAGCAGCCAAGATACCAGACTAGCGGGCAATGAGCAGTTCTTC. It yields the protein CASSQDTRLAGNEQFF.

Remarks on this clone: Mismatch with germline at one junction end may stem from a read error. The chain uses TRBV7-7 and TRBJ2-2, with TRBD2 matching 10 bases. CDR3 size: 17 residues. CDR1 and CDR2 (germline): SSHAT, FNYEAQ (reference sequence). CDR3 amino acids: CASSSSGTSVVGGELFF. CDR3 DNA sequence: TGTGCTAGCAGCTCATCCGGGACTAGCGTCGTCGGCGGGGAGCTGTTTTTT.

The rearrangement joins TRBV19 to TRBJ2-5; the match to TRBD1 covers 9 bases. Trimming removed 5 bases from V and 3 bases from J; junction bases left unmatched: 7. The CDR3 is 15 amino acids. Germline values: CDR1 LNHDA, CDR2 SQIVND (reference sequence). Here the CDR3 reads CASSLTGTGKETQYF. CDR3 coding DNA: TGTGCCAGTAGTCTAACCGGGACAGGGAAAGAGACCCAGTACTTC.

This clone was found once. The chain combines TRBV2 with TRBJ2-7; D unresolved. V was cut by 2 bases and J by 0 bases, with 5 bases left in between. CDR1 is SNHLY, CDR2 FYNNEI, per germline. The CDR3 loop spans 13 amino acids. CDR3 sequence (DNA): TGTGCCAGCAGTGAAAACAGCTCCTACGAGCAGTACTTC. It encodes CASSENSSYEQYF.

In this sample, this clone turned up once. Other DNA sequences in this sample translate to the same CDR3. The rearrangement uses TRBV19 and TRBJ1-6; D is undetermined. This CDR3 is 14 amino acids long. Per the germline V gene, CDR1 is LNHDA and CDR2 is SQIVND (reference sequence). Trimming took off 1 base at V and 9 bases at J, with 10 bases between the two ends. The CDR3, as DNA: TGTGCCAGTAGTATAGCCGGGGTCGCTTCACCCCTCCACTTT. Protein: CASSIAGVASPLHF.

This chain uses TRBV15 with TRBJ1-1; possible D gene TRBD1, 5 bases. The CDR3 has 13 amino acids. In germline, CDR1 is LNHNV, CDR2 YYDKDF (reference sequence). Trimming stripped 1 base from V and 5 bases from J, with 8 bases between. The CDR3 region is CATSRGGETEAFF. The CDR3 DNA follows: TGTGCCACCAGCAGAGGGGGGGAGACTGAAGCTTTCTTT.

The V gene is TRBV2, the J gene TRBJ1-1; weak D call: TRBD1 (6 bases). Germline CDR1 SNHLY, CDR2 FYNNEI. V shed 3 bases and J shed 7 bases, with 9 bases lying between them. CDR3 size: 12 residues. CDR3 sequence (DNA): TGTGCCAGCAGTGAGGGGACACTTGAAGCTTTCTTT. Its protein product is CASSEGTLEAFF. Complete variable domain (other parts from reference TRBV2 and TRBJ1-1): EPEVTQTPSHQVTQMGQEVILRCVPISNHLYFYWYRQILGQKVEFLVSFYNNEISEKSEIFDDQFSVERPDGSNFTLKIRSTKLEDSAMYFCASSEGTLEAFFGQGTRLTVV.

The rearrangement joins TRBV6-2 or TRBV6-3 to TRBJ2-7; 10 bases fit TRBD2. This CDR3 spans 14 amino acids. Looked up from germline, CDR1 is MNHEY and CDR2 is SVGEGT. Germline trimming cut 5 bases from V and 7 bases from J; bases unmatched to any gene: 8. CDR3 residues: CASSPRLAGVEQYF. CDR3 nucleotide sequence: TGTGCCAGCAGTCCCCGGCTAGCGGGAGTTGAGCAGTACTTC.

This chain connects TRBV2 to TRBJ2-1; 7 nucleotides align to TRBD1. Germline V lookup: CDR1 SNHLY, CDR2 FYNNEI. The CDR3 runs 15 residues. The V gene end was trimmed by 6 bases and the J gene end by 6 bases; junction bases not matched to a gene: 11. The CDR3 nucleotides are TGTGCCAGCAGCCCCGACAGGGTTGCAGGCAATGAGCAGTTCTTC. It specifies CASSPDRVAGNEQFF.

The CDR3 is CASSMGSHSSTDTQYF. DNA of the CDR3: TGTGCCAGTAGTATGGGGAGTCACTCCTCCACAGATACGCAGTATTTT. The rearrangement links TRBV19 to TRBJ2-3, with D possibly being TRBD2 (5 bases). The CDR3 extends over 16 amino acids. Trimming removed 3 bases at V and 2 bases at J, with 15 bases between. The V gene's germline CDR1 is LNHDA and CDR2 SQIVND (reference sequence).

This chain links TRBV21-1 with TRBJ2-1; no DNA check was done on the table's D call, TRBD1. TRBV21-1 counts as a pseudogene. The CDR3 consists of 16 residues. The CDR3 spells CASSRDRDRTINEQFF. The CDR3 nucleotides read TGTGCCAGCAGCAGGGACCGGGACAGGACAATCAATGAGCAGTTCTTC.

The gene calls are TRBV6-4 and TRBJ2-2; TRBD2 matches 11 bases. CDR1 is MRHNA and CDR2 is SNTAGT in the germline V gene. The CDR3 extends over 16 amino acids. V shed 5 bases and J 6 bases; nucleotides not matched to a gene: 8. The CDR3 protein is CASSLTSGGTAGELFF. In DNA, the CDR3 is TGTGCCAGCAGTCTAACTAGCGGGGGTACCGCCGGGGAGCTGTTTTTT.

This chain joins TRBV4-1 and TRBJ2-1; 8 bases map to TRBD1. CDR1 MGHRA and CDR2 YSYEKL come from the germline V gene. Unmatched junction bases numbered 2, after V lost 1 base and J lost 6 bases. CDR3 size: 14 residues. The DNA of the CDR3 is TGCGCCAGCAGCCAAGGGACAGGGAGCAATGAGCAGTTCTTC. It specifies CASSQGTGSNEQFF.

In DNA form, the CDR3 reads TGTGCCAGCAGACGGGGGGGGGCCTTGGGAAATGAGCAGTTCTTC. This codes for CASRRGGALGNEQFF. The gene calls are TRBV3-1 (or the pseudogene TRBV3-2) and TRBJ2-1, with TRBD2 identical over 8 bases. The germline gives CDR1 LGHDT, CDR2 YNNKEL (reference sequence). With V trimmed by 6 bases and J by 7 bases, 11 bases remained unmatched. The CDR3 consists of 15 residues.

J is TRBJ1-3 and V is TRBV5-1; TRBD1 agrees at 7 bases. This CDR3 region has 17 residues. Germline V gene data show CDR1 as SGHRS and CDR2 as YFSETQ. With V trimmed by 0 bases and J by 2 bases, 8 bases remained unmatched. CDR3 sequence: CASSLVPDRVAGNTIYF. CDR3 nucleotides: TGCGCCAGCAGCTTGGTACCCGACAGGGTTGCTGGAAACACCATATATTTT.

Written as DNA, the CDR3 is TGCGCCAGCAGCTTGGTAGGGGCAGCCGACGAGACCCAGTACTTC. Translating gives CASSLVGAADETQYF. This chain uses TRBV5-1 with TRBJ2-5; perhaps TRBD1 as D (5 bases). Germline V gene lookup returns CDR1 SGHRS and CDR2 YFSETQ. This CDR3 region has 15 residues. The V and J ends lost 0 bases and 5 bases respectively, with 14 bases between them.